One and the same sample provided the 22 T cell receptor beta chains below, sequenced in a study of response to subunit inactivated influenza vaccine. TCRdb reanalysed the RT-PCR reads using MiXCR and keeps one entry per CDR3 protein. This sample carries fewer than 700,000 distinct CDR3 sequences, over 10% of them seen once, and the ten largest clones take around 13%. This specimen consisted of PBMCs from blood, obtained 45 days after vaccination. These receptors were taken from a man aged 50 to 60 who received an inactivated influenza vaccine.

J is TRBJ2-7 and V is TRBV15; D call uncertain. Trimming pared 5 bases from V and 0 bases from J, leaving 8 bases between. The CDR3 totals 13 residues. Germline lookup yields CDR1 LNHNV and CDR2 YYDKDF (reference sequence). The CDR3 coding sequence is TGTGCCACCAGCTCTCGGGCCTCCTACGAGCAGTACTTC. Amino acids: CATSSRASYEQYF. The whole variable domain, filled in from reference TRBV15 and TRBJ2-7, reads DAMVIQNPRYQVTQFGKPVTLSCSQTLNHNVMYWYQQKSSQAPKLLFHYYDKDFNNEADTPDNFQSRRPNTSFCFLDIRSPGLGDTAMYLCATSSRASYEQYFGPGTRLTVT.

The table lists this clonotype with many counts. The rearrangement links TRBV20-1 to TRBJ2-2; the D is unclear. Per the germline V gene, CDR1 is DFQATT and CDR2 is SNEGSKA (reference sequence). This CDR3 has 15 residues. Deletions cut 6 bases from V and 4 bases from J, with 18 bases between. The CDR3 sequence: CSAKRMFIGTGELFF. The CDR3 DNA reads as TGCAGTGCCAAGAGAATGTTTATTGGCACCGGGGAGCTGTTTTTT.

This rearrangement joins TRBV10-2 to TRBJ2-2, with D perhaps assigned TRBD1 or TRBD2 (5 bases each). Trimming removed 6 bases from V and 4 bases from J, with 6 bases in between. This CDR3 is 12 amino acids long. Per germline, CDR1 WSHSY and CDR2 SAAADI. This CDR3 is CASRGVTGELFF. DNA for the CDR3: TGCGCCAGCAGGGGGGTCACCGGGGAGCTGTTTTTT.

The chain has TRBV12-3 or TRBV12-4 and TRBJ1-6; D uncertain. This CDR3 has 15 amino acids. Trimming removed 6 bases at V and 3 bases at J, with 12 bases between. The CDR3 loop is CASRNSSYYNSPLHF. The CDR3 nucleotides read TGTGCCAGCAGGAACAGTTCGTACTATAATTCACCCCTCCACTTT.

The chain's CDR3 is CASVGGARGTDTQYF. Written as DNA, the CDR3 is TGTGCCAGTGTGGGCGGGGCTCGTGGCACAGATACGCAGTATTTT. V gene TRBV5-6 combines with J gene TRBJ2-3, with a tentative D call TRBD2 (6 bases). The CDR3 covers 15 residues. The V and J ends lost 8 bases and 1 base respectively, with 17 bases between them. CDR1 SGHDT and CDR2 YYEEEE come from the germline V gene.

The rearrangement links TRBV5-6 to TRBJ2-7; possible D gene TRBD2, 5 bases. There are 15 residues in the CDR3. Trimming stripped 3 bases from V and 1 base from J, with 14 bases between. CDR1 is SGHDT, CDR2 YYEEEE, per germline. The CDR3 is CASSWVAGPSYEQYF. In DNA form, the CDR3 reads TGTGCCAGCAGCTGGGTCGCGGGTCCTTCCTACGAGCAGTACTTC.

The V call is TRBV5-1, the J call TRBJ1-6; the match to TRBD1 covers 10 bases. The CDR3 runs 16 residues. The V and J ends lost 3 bases and 3 bases, in that order; junction bases with no gene match: 3. Germline lookup yields CDR1 SGHRS and CDR2 YFSETQ. The CDR3 DNA follows: TGCGCCAGCAGCTGGGGACAGGGGAACTATAATTCACCCCTCCACTTT. Translating gives CASSWGQGNYNSPLHF.

About this clonotype itself: One junction end disagrees with the germline gene, perhaps due to a read error. The chain links TRBV3-1 to TRBJ2-1, with D possibly TRBD1 on 7 matching bases. In germline, CDR1 is LGHDT, CDR2 YNNKEL (reference sequence). CDR3 length equals 15 residues. The CDR3: CASTQSGDRYNEQFF. CDR3 sequence (DNA): TGTGCCAGCACCCAATCGGGGGACAGATACAATGAGCAGTTCTTC.

CDR3: CSARDSIDRAGGELFF. The CDR3 nucleotides are TGCAGTGCTAGAGATTCCATCGACAGGGCGGGTGGGGAGCTGTTTTTT. This chain connects TRBV20-1 to TRBJ2-2, with 7 nucleotides matching TRBD1. The CDR3 loop spans 16 amino acids. Losses at the gene ends were 0 bases for V and 8 bases for J; bases not matched to a gene: 12. The germline V gene has CDR1 DFQATT and CDR2 SNEGSKA (reference sequence).

The table lists this clonotype with a few counts. The CDR3 region has the DNA TGTGCCACCAGTGATTCCCGGGCCGGTAATGAGCAGTTCTTC. It yields the protein CATSDSRAGNEQFF. This rearrangement joins TRBV24-1 to TRBJ2-1; no reliable D call. CDR1 KGHDR and CDR2 SFDVKD come from the germline V gene. The V gene lost 2 bases and the J gene lost 7 bases, with 11 bases spanning the gap. This CDR3 comprises 14 residues.

There are a few counts of this clonotype. The rearrangement links TRBV6-2 or TRBV6-3 to TRBJ2-1; 9 bases align to TRBD2. Looked up from germline, CDR1 is MNHEY and CDR2 is SVGEGT. The J segment lost 4 bases and the V segment lost 6 bases, leaving 7 bases of the junction unmatched. CDR3 length: 15 residues. The DNA for the CDR3 is TGTGCCAGCAGACCGCGGGGGGGCGGTTACAATGAGCAGTTCTTC. Protein sequence: CASRPRGGGYNEQFF.

This clonotype came up a few times. CDR3 bases: TGTGCCAGCAGCATCCGGGCCACAGATACGCAGTATTTT. Encoded protein: CASSIRATDTQYF. The chain combines TRBV9 with TRBJ2-3; D remains ambiguous. The CDR3 runs 13 residues. The ends were cut back, 4 bases at V and 2 bases at J, with 8 bases in the middle. CDR1 is SGDLS, CDR2 YYNGEE, per germline.

This clonotype was seen a handful of times. This chain links TRBV11-1 with TRBJ2-2; D may be TRBD2 (5 bases). The CDR3 consists of 18 residues. V was cut by 1 base and J by 0 bases, with 15 bases left in between. From germline, CDR1 is SGHAT and CDR2 FQDESV (reference sequence). CDR3 region: CASSLEELGASNTGELFF. The CDR3, as DNA: TGTGCCAGCAGCTTAGAGGAGCTGGGAGCCTCGAACACCGGGGAGCTGTTTTTT.

This clonotype was counted ten times or more. CDR3 bases: TGCAGTGCTAGGATACAAGAGACCCAGTACTTC. As protein: CSARIQETQYF. The chain combines TRBV20-1 with TRBJ2-5; D remains ambiguous. The V end lost 3 bases, the J end lost 2 bases, and 4 bases lay between the germline ends. CDR3 size: 11 residues. Germline V lookup: CDR1 DFQATT, CDR2 SNEGSKA (reference sequence).

The gene calls are TRBV3-1 and TRBJ2-3; D perhaps matches TRBD1 (5 bases). The CDR3 runs to 14 residues. Germline CDR1 and CDR2: LGHDT and YNNKEL (reference sequence). V gave up 1 base and J gave up 0 bases, with 5 bases separating them. In nucleotides, the CDR3 is TGTGCCAGCAGCCAAGGACAGAGCACAGATACGCAGTATTTT. Translation: CASSQGQSTDTQYF.

This clonotype was seen ten or more times. The CDR3 sequence is CASSQESRGRFETQYF. CDR3 nucleotides: TGCGCCAGCAGCCAAGAAAGCAGGGGGCGTTTTGAGACCCAGTACTTC. The chain employs TRBV4-3 and TRBJ2-5, with TRBD1 matching over 8 bases. CDR1 and CDR2 (germline): LGHNA, YSLEER. This CDR3 is built from 16 residues. The V segment lost 0 bases and the J segment 5 bases; nucleotides outside the gene matches: 8.

This clonotype turned up a few times. This CDR3 reads CASSPFLGGAYNEQFF. CDR3 coding DNA: TGCGCCAGCAGCCCTTTTCTGGGGGGGGCCTACAATGAGCAGTTCTTC. This rearrangement joins TRBV4-1 to TRBJ2-1; 7 positions agree with TRBD2. The germline CDR1 and CDR2 sequences are MGHRA and YSYEKL. The J segment lost 2 bases and the V segment lost 4 bases, leaving 8 bases of the junction unmatched. The CDR3 is made up of 16 amino acids.

The rearrangement uses TRBV5-1 and TRBJ2-7; tentative D call: TRBD2 (5 bases). The germline V gene has CDR1 SGHRS and CDR2 YFSETQ. The V and J ends lost 4 bases and 0 bases respectively, with 11 bases between them. This CDR3 region has 14 residues. This CDR3 is CASSLDFPSYEQYF. In DNA, the CDR3 is TGCGCCAGCAGCCTGGACTTCCCCTCCTACGAGCAGTACTTC.

This clonotype was observed at least ten times. The V call is TRBV5-1, the J call TRBJ2-1, with TRBD2 as a possible D gene (5 bases). CDR3 length: 12 amino acids. V was cut by 5 bases and J by 8 bases, with 11 bases left in between. From germline, CDR1 is SGHRS and CDR2 YFSETQ. The CDR3 DNA is TGCGCCAGCAGACGCGGGTTTGATGAGCAGTTCTTC. Protein product: CASRRGFDEQFF.

For this clonotype: A read error may explain this, as a much larger clone is one base away. V is TRBV29-1 and J is TRBJ2-2; weak D call: TRBD1 (6 bases). Germline lookup yields CDR1 SQVTM and CDR2 ANQGSEA. The CDR3 sequence is 13 residues long. The CDR3 is CSVVGTGQEKLSF. The DNA of the CDR3 is TGCAGCGTTGTTGGTACAGGGCAAGAGAAGCTGTCTTTT.

This clonotype came up a few times. V usage is TRBV7-2 and J usage is TRBJ2-7; the match to TRBD2 covers 11 bases. Germline lookup yields CDR1 SGHTA and CDR2 FQGNSA. The length of the CDR3 is 15 residues. V dropped 4 bases and J dropped 2; count of bases not matched to a gene: 4. This CDR3 is CASSSYSGGAYEQYF. CDR3 bases: TGTGCCAGCAGCTCCTATAGCGGGGGGGCCTACGAGCAGTACTTC.

The chain is built from TRBV10-3 and TRBJ2-4; TRBD2 matches 11 bases. The length of the CDR3 is 18 residues. Trimming cost V 3 bases and J 0 bases; bases outside gene matches: 7. From germline, CDR1 is ENHRY and CDR2 SYGVKD. Here the CDR3 reads CAISDPLAGGIAKNIQYF. The CDR3, as DNA: TGTGCCATCAGTGACCCCCTAGCGGGGGGCATAGCCAAAAACATTCAGTACTTC.